This T cell receptor beta chain was profiled in a study of T cell responses to AZD1222 COVID-19 vaccine. Study outcomes and limitations: Regions 160-218 and 743-854 held dominance among vaccine-associated CD4 TCRs, which spanned spike. Donors skewed white British and female; clonal diversity was possibly underestimated.

Produced via immunoSEQ multiplex PCR; TCRdb's table is partial and in-frame only. The sample contains around 120,000 clones, about 92% of which appear only once. In regard to this clone: As yet, its antigen is unknown.

The V segment lost 6 bases and the J segment 0 bases; nucleotides outside the gene matches: 6. This CDR3 region has 15 residues. Per germline, CDR1 ENHRY and CDR2 SYGVKD. The TCR sequence derives from an adult who received the AZD1222 COVID-19 vaccine. The source material was peripheral blood, sampled 28 days after the second AZD1222 dose. This chain connects TRBV10-3 to TRBJ1-2; TRBD1 aligns across 8 bases. The CDR3 is CAIRDDRGANYGYTF. DNA of the CDR3: TGTGCCATCAGGGATGACAGGGGAGCTAACTATGGCTACACCTTC.